This paragraph covers one T cell receptor beta chain sequence. This clonotype was detected only a few times. The specificity of this receptor is unknown. Base qualities are missing; no much larger clone stands one base away. This record belongs to a study of post-analysis software for immune sequencing data (dated by TCRdb to the mid-2010s). Notes on the research overall: Relapsing-remitting, secondary progressive and progressive-relapsing multiple sclerosis were recorded as disease courses, and subtype annotation was lacking for some patients. Patient repertoires were compared against roughly 10 previously published healthy control repertoires from donors aged roughly 6 to 28 years. A subset of samples was prepared in parallel using single-end sample barcoding, then pooled and co-amplified after Illumina adapter ligation. Beyond this particular receptor, the publication reports: About 5 TRBV segments, including TRBV5-6, TRBV5-1 and TRBV20-1, were significantly more frequent in patients than controls. The control group was slightly older than the multiple sclerosis patient group. Direct clustering with F measure revealed strong co-clustering of samples prepared in the same batch, which led to a batch-effect correction. Multiple sclerosis patients had significantly lower normalized Chao1 diversity than controls, a result that suggests substantial peripheral T-cell clonal expansion.

The sample's time point label, decoded: second blood draw from one MS patient after hematopoietic stem cell transplantation. To demonstrate the VDJtools post-analysis software, TCR beta repertoires were profiled from the peripheral blood of about 13 young patients with multiple sclerosis. The patients with multiple sclerosis were children and adolescents between roughly 6 and 17 years of age. The library was made by PCR. The sample was run on an Illumina HiSeq 2500. To reduce PCR and sequencing biases, unique molecular identifiers were incorporated into the TCR beta cDNA libraries. Per 1 to 10 million input T cells, some 500,000 cDNA molecules were obtained, such that each molecule approximated one T cell. Patient libraries were prepared and sequenced with the same protocol used for the earlier healthy control dataset. Samples belonging to the same batch were prepared together, multiplexed and sequenced on a shared HiSeq lane. The study's own analysis went as follows. MIGEC handled the raw barcoded reads, throwing out single-read molecular identifier groups before consensus assembly and CDR3 extraction. VDJtools was used for post-analysis of the clonotype tables, and diversity was normalized by down-sampling every dataset to the size of the smallest sample. Repertoire overlap clustering matched CDR3 amino acid but not nucleotide sequences to correct batch-related cross-sample contamination. TCRdb took the public reads, trimmed them with fastp at Q25, ran MiXCR for clone calling and kept in-frame beta chains. Entries are consolidated by CDR3 protein sequence, retaining the most common genes and DNA. These V and J calls derive from TCRdb rather than the authors' analysis. The sample data list under 200,000 distinct CDR3 sequences, and around 36% of these were observed just once. The ten largest make up approximately 30% of the sample.

The CDR3, cysteine through phenylalanine, is 15 amino acids long. The read is trimmed to its CDR3 DNA, 45 bases read in frame from base 1. The germline V gene sets CDR1 to MDHEN and CDR2 to SYDVKM. From V the trimming removes 5 bases and from J it removes 7 bases, while the gene matches leave 8 bases of the junction unaccounted for. The sequence links TRBV28 to TRBJ2-1, and TRBD2 aligns with 10 junction nucleotides. Specimen: blood, collected after autologous hematopoietic stem cell transplantation. This TCR was recovered from a girl aged 10-17 years with multiple sclerosis. Donor details come from another sample of the same person, matched by shared clones. The encoded CDR3 is CASSPGLALMNEQFF. Read as DNA, the sequence is TGTGCCAGCAGTCCGGGACTAGCGTTAATGAATGAGCAGTTCTTC. The full variable domain, completed from the reference TRBV28 and TRBJ2-1 proteins outside the CDR3, reads DVKVTQSSRYLVKRTGEKVFLECVQDMDHENMFWYRQDPGLGLRLIYFSYDVKMKEKGDIPEGYSVSREKKERFSLILESASTNQTSMYLCASSPGLALMNEQFFGPGTRLTVL.